A selection of T cell receptor beta chains follows, all from one sample in a study of T cell responses to AZD1222 COVID-19 vaccine. The protocol was immunoSEQ multiplex PCR, while the TCRdb copy is restricted to in-frame clones and leaves out a portion. The data show 130,000 or so clones, roughly nine tenths seen once. Sequences were derived from peripheral blood, sampled on day 0 of AZD1222 vaccination. The receptors stem from an adult in good health. CDR3s include the opening cysteine and the closing phenylalanine or tryptophan.

12 TRBJ1-2 TRBV7-9 CARRGTNYGYTF
17 TRBJ1-5 TRBV7-2 CASSLASGVYSNQPQHF
14 TRBJ2-7 TRBV5-1 CASTGVGRVYEQYF
18 TRBJ1-3 TRBV19 CASSPRGDSSYSGNTIYF
13 TRBJ1-5 TRBV2 CASSEMGIQPQHF
13 TRBJ1-5 TRBV15 CATSRAVDQPQHF
16 TRBJ2-1 TRBV19 CASTLRWAGVSAEQFF
14 TRBJ2-3 TRBV6-5 CASSYSRYTDTQYF
14 TRBJ2-3 TRBV7-3 CASSTSGHGDTQYF
17 TRBJ1-3 TRBV10-3 CAISDPGVLSSGNTIYF
12 TRBJ2-7 TRBV5-4 CASSFQLSEQYF
12 TRBJ2-3 TRBV15 CATSSIGWPQYF
19 TRBJ1-3 TRBV7-4 CASSLNKVTREPSGNTIYF
17 TRBJ2-1 TRBV19 CASRMGMTSGSYNEQFF
15 TRBJ1-5 TRBV4-3 CASSQDRYSNQPQHF
14 TRBJ2-1 TRBV5-5 CASSLEPVDNEQFF
15 TRBJ2-7 TRBV27 CASRPGTSGSYEQYF
13 TRBJ2-1 TRBV28 CASSLLAYNEQFF
14 TRBJ2-3 TRBV5-6 CASSLWGSTDTQYF
16 TRBJ1-2 TRBV7-3 CASSLTQAVRRDGYTF
12 TRBJ1-2 TRBV2 CASSERGYGYTF
15 TRBJ2-3 TRBV6-4 CASSSGGTSTDTQYF
16 TRBJ1-6 TRBV4-3 CASSQKVGLRNSPLHF
18 TRBJ2-7 TRBV19 CASSIGSNDRGRTYEQYF
15 TRBJ1-4 TRBV7-2 CASSADRDRGRKLFF
11 TRBJ2-7 TRBV3-1/TRBV3-2 CASTLSYEQYF
14 TRBJ2-1 TRBV5-6 CASSLVGQLNEQFF
15 TRBJ2-4 TRBV5-1 CASSLSQGVKNIQYF
17 TRBJ2-7 TRBV7-8 CASSLGTGGFRSYEQYF
15 TRBJ1-2 TRBV13 CASSPGQGGHYGYTF
14 TRBJ2-2 TRBV4-3 CASSSSWRTGELFF
15 TRBJ1-2 TRBV6-5 CASSPGDREDYGYTF
13 TRBJ1-2 TRBV12-3/TRBV12-4 CASSFGIKAGYTF
15 TRBJ2-3 TRBV11-3 CASSPRTSGADTQYF
19 TRBJ1-2 TRBV6-2/TRBV6-3 CASSYTVRTHDLPHYGYTF
17 TRBJ1-1 TRBV30 CAWSVAGGGQGRTEAFF